This entry lists 17 T cell receptor beta chains sequenced from one sample in a study of cytomegalovirus exposure and HLA in healthy donors. Sequenced by immunoSEQ multiplex PCR; TCRdb stores in-frame clones only, minus some. The sample lists tens of thousands of clones, approximately 81% occurring once. Sample: PBMCs. The receptors were gathered from a woman aged 18-29 years in good health and CMV-seropositive.

In nucleotides, the CDR3 is TGTGCCAGCAGTGAGGGTTTCGGGGGCTACACCTTC. Its protein is CASSEGFGGYTF. The rearrangement links TRBV2 to TRBJ1-2; D gene uncertain. The CDR3 loop spans 12 amino acids. V lost 3 bases to trimming and J lost 8 bases, with 10 bases between them. The germline gives CDR1 SNHLY, CDR2 FYNNEI.

The chain joins TRBV28 to TRBJ1-1; D uncertain. V lost 2 bases, J lost 1 base, and 8 bases lay in between. The V gene's germline CDR1 is MDHEN and CDR2 SYDVKM. CDR3 length: 14 amino acids. In DNA form, the CDR3 reads TGTGCCAGCAGTTTACAGGATGGGAACACTGAAGCTTTCTTT. It encodes CASSLQDGNTEAFF.

This chain connects TRBV11-2 to TRBJ1-4; TRBD1 matches at 10 bases. CDR1 SGHAT and CDR2 FQNNGV come from the germline V gene. The CDR3 extends over 16 amino acids. V was pared by 5 bases and J by 7 bases, with 10 bases of the junction left unmatched. CDR3 region: CASSPGPGQGTEKLFF. As DNA, the CDR3 is TGTGCCAGCAGCCCCGGGCCGGGACAGGGGACTGAAAAACTGTTTTTT.

The chain links TRBV30 to TRBJ2-5, with 16 bases aligning to TRBD2. V gave up 4 bases and J gave up 7 bases; unmatched junction bases: 12. The CDR3 has 17 amino acids. Germline values: CDR1 GTSNPN, CDR2 SVGIG (reference sequence). CDR3 in DNA: TGTGCCTGGACGGGGGAGGGACTAGCGGGGGGGCTGGGGACCCAGTACTTC. This sequence encodes CAWTGEGLAGGLGTQYF.

The chain links TRBV18 to TRBJ2-7; possible D gene TRBD1, 5 bases. CDR1 KGHSH and CDR2 LQKENI come from the germline V gene. The CDR3 is 15 amino acids. V gave up 3 bases and J gave up 2 bases, with 14 bases separating them. CDR3 bases: TGTGCCAGCTCACCGCCAGGGTACCTAACCTACGAGCAGTACTTC. It translates to CASSPPGYLTYEQYF.

The J gene is TRBJ2-2, the V gene TRBV2; possibly TRBD2 for D (6 bases). The length of the CDR3 is 15 residues. The germline CDR1 and CDR2 sequences are SNHLY and FYNNEI. The V gene lost 11 bases and the J gene lost 2 bases, with 18 bases spanning the gap. The CDR3 DNA is TGTGCCGCCTCAGGTGGGACTCATAACACCGGGGAGCTGTTTTTT. Translated, it gives CAASGGTHNTGELFF.

The chain has TRBV27 and TRBJ1-1, with 7 bases lining up with TRBD1. The CDR3 has 16 amino acids. The trim removed 3 bases at V and 4 bases at J, leaving 11 bases unmatched. Germline V gene sequence: CDR1 MNHEY, CDR2 SMNVEV (reference sequence). CDR3: CASSFARDSGGTEAFF. DNA of the CDR3: TGTGCCAGCAGTTTTGCGCGGGACAGTGGGGGCACTGAAGCTTTCTTT.

The chain couples TRBV19 to TRBJ1-5; 8 bases are shared with TRBD1. Germline lookup yields CDR1 LNHDA and CDR2 SQIVND (reference sequence). The CDR3 totals 14 residues. V was clipped by 3 bases and J by 4 bases; unmatched bases: 2. CDR3 sequence reads: CASSMGTGNQPQHF. The DNA for the CDR3 is TGTGCCAGTAGTATGGGGACAGGTAATCAGCCCCAGCATTTT.

The chain links TRBV4-2 to TRBJ2-1; 7 bases fit TRBD1. Germline values: CDR1 LGHNA, CDR2 YNFKEQ. This CDR3 is built from 17 residues. Trimming removed 4 bases from V and 5 bases from J; junction bases left unmatched: 14. The CDR3, as DNA: TGTGCCAGCAGCCCCAAACAGGGGCGACTTCTCCACAATGAGCAGTTCTTC. Its protein product is CASSPKQGRLLHNEQFF.

This sequence joins TRBV19 and TRBJ1-2, with 7 nucleotides matching TRBD1. The CDR3 has 13 amino acids. The trim removed 7 bases at V and 3 bases at J, leaving 5 bases unmatched. The germline V gene has CDR1 LNHDA and CDR2 SQIVND (reference sequence). CDR3 nucleotides: TGTGCCAGTAAAACAGGGGCTGACTATGGCTACACCTTC. It is translated as CASKTGADYGYTF.

The rearrangement joins TRBV7-6 to TRBJ2-2, with a possible D match to TRBD2 (5 bases). This CDR3 is built from 14 residues. Between the trimmed V and J ends, which lost 2 bases and 3 bases, there was a span of 7 bases. Looked up from germline, CDR1 is SGHVS and CDR2 is FNYEAQ. The CDR3 protein is CASSLNGDTGELFF. CDR3 coding DNA: TGTGCCAGCAGCTTAAACGGGGACACCGGGGAGCTGTTTTTT.

This clone was recorded only once. The chain couples TRBV12-5 to TRBJ1-5; D is undetermined. V lost 1 base, J lost 7 bases, and 8 bases lay in between. The CDR3 covers 13 residues. Looked up from germline, CDR1 is LGHNT and CDR2 is FRNRAP. The CDR3 sequence is CASGLGFGQPQHF. The CDR3 coding sequence is TGTGCTAGTGGTTTGGGTTTCGGGCAGCCCCAGCATTTT. The entire variable domain, with the rest obtained from reference TRBV12-5 and TRBJ1-5, is as follows: DARVTQTPRHKVTEMGQEVTMRCQPILGHNTVFWYRQTMMQGLELLAYFRNRAPLDDSGMPKDRFSAEMPDATLATLKIQPSEPRDSAVYFCASGLGFGQPQHFGDGTRLSIL.

This chain uses TRBV11-2 with TRBJ2-5; 8 bases align to TRBD2. Germline V lookup: CDR1 SGHAT, CDR2 FQNNGV. J lost 5 bases, V lost 3 bases, and 2 bases had no gene match. CDR3 length equals 13 residues. CDR3 amino acids: CASSFSGDETQYF. The CDR3 nucleotides read TGTGCCAGCAGCTTTAGCGGGGACGAGACCCAGTACTTC.

This chain links TRBV7-2 with TRBJ2-7, with 10 bases matching TRBD1. This CDR3 is built from 15 residues. Germline values: CDR1 SGHTA, CDR2 FQGNSA. The junction had 9 bases not matched to a gene; V was cut back by 5 bases and J by 5 bases. CDR3 loop: CASSATGTGVHEQYF. The CDR3 bases are TGTGCCAGCAGCGCGACGGGGACAGGGGTACACGAGCAGTACTTC.

The chain joins TRBV5-1 to TRBJ2-7; D is possibly TRBD2 (6 bases). V gave up 4 bases and J gave up 5 bases, with 16 bases separating them. The CDR3 runs 14 residues. Germline CDR1 SGHRS, CDR2 YFSETQ. The CDR3 DNA reads TGCGCCAGCAGCGTCAGTACGCCTAGCGACGAGCAGTACTTC. The encoded protein is CASSVSTPSDEQYF.

The chain recombines TRBV14 with TRBJ1-2; perhaps TRBD1 as D (6 bases). Per germline, CDR1 SGHDN and CDR2 FVKESK. This CDR3 spans 15 amino acids. The germline V and J ends were trimmed by 2 bases and 4 bases, with 14 bases remaining between them. CDR3 sequence: CASSQFGTRFYGYTF. In nucleotides, the CDR3 is TGTGCCAGCAGCCAATTCGGGACACGATTCTATGGCTACACCTTC.

The chain uses TRBV5-1 and TRBJ1-4; 9 nucleotides align to TRBD1. This CDR3 contains 15 residues. Germline trimming cut 4 bases from V and 8 bases from J; bases unmatched to any gene: 9. Germline V gene lookup returns CDR1 SGHRS and CDR2 YFSETQ. In DNA, the CDR3 is TGCGCCAGCAGCGATACTACCGGGACAGGGGAAAAACTGTTTTTT. Its protein product is CASSDTTGTGEKLFF.